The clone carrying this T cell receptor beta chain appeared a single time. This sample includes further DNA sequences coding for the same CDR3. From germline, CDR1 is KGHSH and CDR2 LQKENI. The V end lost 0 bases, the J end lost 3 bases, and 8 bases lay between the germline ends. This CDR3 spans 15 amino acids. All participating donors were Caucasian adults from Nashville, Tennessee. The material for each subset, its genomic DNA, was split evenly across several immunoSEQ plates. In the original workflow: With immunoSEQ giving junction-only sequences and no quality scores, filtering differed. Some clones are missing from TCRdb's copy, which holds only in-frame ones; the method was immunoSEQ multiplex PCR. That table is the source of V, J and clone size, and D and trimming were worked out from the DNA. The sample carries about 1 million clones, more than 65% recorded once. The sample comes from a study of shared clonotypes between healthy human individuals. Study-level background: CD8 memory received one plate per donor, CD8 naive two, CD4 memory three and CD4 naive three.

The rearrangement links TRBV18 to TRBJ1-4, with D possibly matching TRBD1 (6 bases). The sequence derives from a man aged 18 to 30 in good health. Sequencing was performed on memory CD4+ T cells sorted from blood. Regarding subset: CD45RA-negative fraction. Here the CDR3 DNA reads TGTGCCAGCTCACCACCCGGGACACCTAATGAAAAACTGTTTTTT. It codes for CASSPPGTPNEKLFF.